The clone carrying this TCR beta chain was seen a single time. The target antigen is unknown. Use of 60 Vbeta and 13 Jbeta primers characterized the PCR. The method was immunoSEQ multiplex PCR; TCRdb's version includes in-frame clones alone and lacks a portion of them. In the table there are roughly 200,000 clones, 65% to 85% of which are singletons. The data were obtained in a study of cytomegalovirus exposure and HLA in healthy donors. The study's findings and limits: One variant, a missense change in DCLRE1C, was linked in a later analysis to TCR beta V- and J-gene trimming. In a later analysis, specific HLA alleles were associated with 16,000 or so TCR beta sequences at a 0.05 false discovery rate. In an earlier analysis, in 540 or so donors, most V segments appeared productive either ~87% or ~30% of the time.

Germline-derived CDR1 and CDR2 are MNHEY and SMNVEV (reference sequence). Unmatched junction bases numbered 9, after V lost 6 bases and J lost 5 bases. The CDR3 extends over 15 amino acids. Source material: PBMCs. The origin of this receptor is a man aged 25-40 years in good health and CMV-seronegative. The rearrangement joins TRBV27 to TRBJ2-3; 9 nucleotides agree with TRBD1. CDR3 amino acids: CASRSWGTGLDTQYF. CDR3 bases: TGTGCCAGCAGGTCTTGGGGGACAGGGCTAGATACGCAGTATTTT.